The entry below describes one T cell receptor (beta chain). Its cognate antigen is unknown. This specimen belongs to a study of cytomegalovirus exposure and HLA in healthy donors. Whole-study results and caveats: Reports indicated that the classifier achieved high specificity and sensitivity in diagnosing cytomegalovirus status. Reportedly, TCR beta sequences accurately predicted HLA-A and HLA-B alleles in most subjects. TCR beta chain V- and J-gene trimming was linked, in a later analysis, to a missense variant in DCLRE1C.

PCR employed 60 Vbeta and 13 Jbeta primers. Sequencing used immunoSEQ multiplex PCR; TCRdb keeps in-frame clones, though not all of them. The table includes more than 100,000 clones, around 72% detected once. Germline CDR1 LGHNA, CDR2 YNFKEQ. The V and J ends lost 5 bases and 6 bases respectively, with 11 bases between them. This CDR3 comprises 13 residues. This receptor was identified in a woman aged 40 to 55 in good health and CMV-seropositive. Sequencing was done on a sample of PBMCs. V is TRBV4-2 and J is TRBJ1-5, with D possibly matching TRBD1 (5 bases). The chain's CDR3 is CASSSDRGQPQHF. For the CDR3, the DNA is TGTGCCAGCAGCTCCGACAGAGGTCAGCCCCAGCATTTT.